This TCR beta chain was obtained from a study of cytomegalovirus exposure and HLA in healthy donors. Study results and limitations: Using the classifier, cytomegalovirus status was reportedly diagnosed with high specificity and sensitivity.

Primers for the PCR totalled 60 Vbeta and 13 Jbeta. The repertoire was sequenced with immunoSEQ multiplex PCR; TCRdb's copy has only in-frame clones and lacks some. The sample lists 110,000 to 150,000 clones; 84% were seen once. For this clone: The antigen is undetermined.

Sequenced input: PBMCs. This clonotype originated in a boy aged 2 to 10 in good health and CMV-seronegative.

CDR3 DNA: TGTGCCAGCAGACACCAGGCAGACTATGGCTACACCTTC. Amino acids: CASRHQADYGYTF. The rearrangement uses TRBV2 and TRBJ1-2; D is ambiguous. The CDR3 runs 13 residues. The ends were cut back, 6 bases at V and 3 bases at J, with 11 bases in the middle. Germline assignment: CDR1 SNHLY and CDR2 FYNNEI.